The clone carrying this T cell receptor (beta chain) came up many times. Its antigen is unidentified. These data come from a study of T-cell memory formation after mild COVID-19. In the study overall: TCR clusters were largely donor specific.

Broader study findings: CD4+ contracting clones were found mainly in CM and EM, and CD8+ ones in EMRA. Pre-infection memory held some responding clones, suggesting pre-existing cross-reactive T cells responded.

Amplification by 5'RACE using constant-segment primers produced TCR alpha and TCR beta cDNA libraries that carried sample barcodes and UMIs. TCRdb reprocessed the 5' RACE reads via MiXCR and lists one record per CDR3 protein. The data contain roughly 15,000 distinct CDR3 sequences, over 20% of them singletons. Sequenced: PBMCs or a T cell subset sorted from them (not recorded which). The TCR comes from a man aged 18 to 30 who had mild COVID-19 (a few samples of this study predate the infection). Cell type and time point are not known.

CDR3 in DNA: TGTGCCAGCAGCTATCCCGCCCAGGGGGTGGTCACCGGGGAGCTGTTTTTT. Translated: CASSYPAQGVVTGELFF. The chain employs TRBV7-2 and TRBJ2-2, with TRBD1 matching over 7 bases. The V gene end was trimmed by 4 bases and the J gene end by 4 bases; junction bases not matched to a gene: 12. CDR1 SGHTA and CDR2 FQGNSA come from the germline V gene. The CDR3 sequence is 17 residues long.